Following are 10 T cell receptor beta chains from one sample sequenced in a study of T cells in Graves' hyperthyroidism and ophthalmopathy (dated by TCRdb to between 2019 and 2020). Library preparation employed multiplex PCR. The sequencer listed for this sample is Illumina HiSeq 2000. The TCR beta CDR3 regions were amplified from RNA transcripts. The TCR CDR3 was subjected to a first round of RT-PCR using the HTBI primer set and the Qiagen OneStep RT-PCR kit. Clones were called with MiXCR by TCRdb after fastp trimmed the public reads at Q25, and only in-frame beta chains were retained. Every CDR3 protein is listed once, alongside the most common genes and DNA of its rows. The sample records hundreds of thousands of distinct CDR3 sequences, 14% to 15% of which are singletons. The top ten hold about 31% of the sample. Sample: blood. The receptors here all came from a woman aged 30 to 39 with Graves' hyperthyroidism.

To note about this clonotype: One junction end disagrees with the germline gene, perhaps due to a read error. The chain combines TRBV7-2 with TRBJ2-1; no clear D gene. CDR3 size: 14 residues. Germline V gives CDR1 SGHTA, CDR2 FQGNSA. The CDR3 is CASSLARSYNEQLF. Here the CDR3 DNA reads TGTGCCAGCAGCTTAGCTCGGAGTTACAATGAGCAGCTCTTC.

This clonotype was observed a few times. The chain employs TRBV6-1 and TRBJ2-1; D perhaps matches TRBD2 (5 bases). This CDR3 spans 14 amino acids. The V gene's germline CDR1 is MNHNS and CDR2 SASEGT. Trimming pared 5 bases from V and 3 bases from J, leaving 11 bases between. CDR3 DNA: TGTGCCAGCAGTACCCGGGGATTCTACAATGAGCAGTTCTTC. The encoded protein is CASSTRGFYNEQFF.

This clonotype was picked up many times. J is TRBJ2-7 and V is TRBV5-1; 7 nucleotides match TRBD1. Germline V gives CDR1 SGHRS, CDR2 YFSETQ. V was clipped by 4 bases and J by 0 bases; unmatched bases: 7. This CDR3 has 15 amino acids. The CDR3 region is CASSDGQASSYEQYF. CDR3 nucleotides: TGCGCCAGCAGCGACGGACAGGCGAGCTCCTACGAGCAGTACTTC.

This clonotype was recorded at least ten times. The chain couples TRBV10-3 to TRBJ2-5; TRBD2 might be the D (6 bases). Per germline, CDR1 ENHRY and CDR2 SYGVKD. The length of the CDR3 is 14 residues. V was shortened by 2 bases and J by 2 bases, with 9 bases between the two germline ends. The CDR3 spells CAISEVSGQETQYF. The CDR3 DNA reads TGTGCCATCAGTGAGGTTAGCGGACAAGAGACCCAGTACTTC.

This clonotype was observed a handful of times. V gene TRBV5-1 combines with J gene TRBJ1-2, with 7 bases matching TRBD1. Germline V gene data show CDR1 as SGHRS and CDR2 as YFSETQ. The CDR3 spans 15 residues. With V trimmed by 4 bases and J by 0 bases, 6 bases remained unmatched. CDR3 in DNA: TGCGCCAGCAGCCTGGGACAGTTCTCTAACTATGGCTACACCTTC. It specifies CASSLGQFSNYGYTF.

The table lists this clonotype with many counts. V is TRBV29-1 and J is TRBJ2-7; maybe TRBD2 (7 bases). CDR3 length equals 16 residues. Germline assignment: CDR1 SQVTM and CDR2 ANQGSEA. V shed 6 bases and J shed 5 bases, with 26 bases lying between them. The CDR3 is CSVSRGGGASDHEQYF. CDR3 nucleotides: TGCAGCGTCTCACGTGGGGGGGGGGCAAGCGACCACGAGCAGTACTTC.

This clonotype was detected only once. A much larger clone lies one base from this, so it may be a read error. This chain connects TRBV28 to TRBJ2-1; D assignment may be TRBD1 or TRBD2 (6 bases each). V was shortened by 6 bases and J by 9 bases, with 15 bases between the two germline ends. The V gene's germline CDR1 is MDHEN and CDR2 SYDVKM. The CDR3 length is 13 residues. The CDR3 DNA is TGTGCCAGCAGCCACAGGGCGACTAGTGAGCAGTTCTTC. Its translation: CASSHRATSEQFF.

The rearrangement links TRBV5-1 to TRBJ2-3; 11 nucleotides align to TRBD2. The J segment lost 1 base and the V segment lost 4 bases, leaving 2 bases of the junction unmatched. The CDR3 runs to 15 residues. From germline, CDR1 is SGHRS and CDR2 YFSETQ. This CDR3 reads CASSELAGGTDTQYF. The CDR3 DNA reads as TGCGCCAGCAGCGAACTAGCGGGAGGCACAGATACGCAGTATTTT.

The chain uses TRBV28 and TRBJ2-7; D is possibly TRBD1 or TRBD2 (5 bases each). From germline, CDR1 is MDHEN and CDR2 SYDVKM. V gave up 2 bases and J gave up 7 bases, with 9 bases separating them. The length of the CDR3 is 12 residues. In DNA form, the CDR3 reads TGTGCCAGCAGTTTAGCAGGGAGAGAGCAGTACTTC. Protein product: CASSLAGREQYF.

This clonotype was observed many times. The CDR3 DNA reads as TGCAGTGCTAGAGAGCCAGCGGGAGTTGTAACAGATACGCAGTATTTT. Translation: CSAREPAGVVTDTQYF. This chain uses TRBV20-1 with TRBJ2-3; 8 bases line up with TRBD2. CDR1 and CDR2 (germline): DFQATT, SNEGSKA (reference sequence). The CDR3 runs 16 residues. The trim removed 0 bases at V and 3 bases at J, leaving 8 bases unmatched.